The clone carrying this T cell receptor beta chain was seen at least ten times. Its antigen is undetermined. This specimen comes from a study of molecular identifiers for immune sequencing clone quantification. Each CDR3 protein gets one entry after TCRdb re-called the PCR reads with MiXCR. The sample records about 640,000 distinct CDR3 sequences, 15% to 20% being singletons. The CDR3 extends over 16 amino acids. Per the germline V gene, CDR1 is SGHRS and CDR2 is YFSETQ. Trimming cost V 2 bases and J 4 bases, with 17 bases left between them. Sorting selected naive CD8 T cells with a CD8+CD4-CCR7+CD45RA+ phenotype. General observations from the study: A single cell's spiked Jurkat TCR RNA was reportedly detectable among more than 950,000 naive cells. Barcode sharing among identical TCR molecules could make large clones appear smaller.

The chain uses TRBV5-1 and TRBJ2-3, with D perhaps TRBD1 or TRBD2 (7 bases each). This clonotype was obtained from a human donor in good health. Some libraries in this study had Jurkat cell RNA spiked in. Sequenced: naive CD8+ T cells from blood, with Jurkat cell RNA spiked in. Subset noted: FACS-sorted CD8+CD4-CCR7+CD45RA+ naive T cells. CDR3 in DNA: TGCGCCAGCAGCTTCGGCAGGGGGAGGGAGGCAGATACGCAGTATTTT. This gives the protein CASSFGRGREADTQYF. Full variable domain (rest looked up from reference TRBV5-1 and TRBJ2-3): KAGVTQTPRYLIKTRGQQVTLSCSPISGHRSVSWYQQTPGQGLQFLFEYFSETQRNKGNFPGRFSGRQFSNSRSEMNVSTLELGDSALYLCASSFGRGREADTQYFGPGTRLTVL.